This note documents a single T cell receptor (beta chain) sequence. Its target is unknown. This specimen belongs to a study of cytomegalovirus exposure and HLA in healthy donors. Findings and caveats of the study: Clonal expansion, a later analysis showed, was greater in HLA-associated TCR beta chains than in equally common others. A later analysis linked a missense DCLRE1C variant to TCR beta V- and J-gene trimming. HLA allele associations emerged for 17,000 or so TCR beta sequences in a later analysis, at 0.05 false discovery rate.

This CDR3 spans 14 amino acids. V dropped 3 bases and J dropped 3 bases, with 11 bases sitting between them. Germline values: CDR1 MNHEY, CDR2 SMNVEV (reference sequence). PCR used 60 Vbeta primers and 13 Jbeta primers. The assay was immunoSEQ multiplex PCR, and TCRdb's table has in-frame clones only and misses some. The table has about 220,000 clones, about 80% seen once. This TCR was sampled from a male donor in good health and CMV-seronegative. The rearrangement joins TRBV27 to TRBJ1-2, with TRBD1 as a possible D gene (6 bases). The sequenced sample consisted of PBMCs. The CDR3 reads CASSFRGNDYGYTF. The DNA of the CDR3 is TGTGCCAGCAGTTTTAGGGGGAACGACTATGGCTACACCTTC.